The TCR beta chain described here comes from a study of blood T cells in healthy people across ages (dated by TCRdb to the mid-2010s). Study-level background: Template switching captured roughly one uniquely barcoded TCR beta cDNA molecule per two T cells in model experiments. To avoid experimental bias, donors of different ages were randomly spread across the sequencing lanes. Age-related changes in TCR beta repertoire diversity were measured in the study by deep sequencing normalized with unique cDNA molecular identifiers. Donors were grouped into four age groups: young (average 16 years), middle-aged (under 40), aged (around 60) and long-lived (approximately 81). For two donors (one aged 18 to 30 and one aged 80 or older), the study analyzed two additional independent replicas of 1 million unique cDNA reads from the same blood draw. The investigation overall reported the following: Estimates of total diversity based on one million sequenced T cells were considered lower bounds and underestimates. As age increased, observed TCR beta diversity per million T cells dropped in a roughly linear way, and a significant reduction was already evident by age 40. Because donor CMV infection status was unknown, age-related changes in expanded clonotypes were potentially confounded. There was a strong correlation between observed TCR beta diversity and the percentage of naive T cells measured by flow cytometry. Compared with the aged group, more naive CD4+ T cells, fewer expanded clones and increased TCR diversity were shown by the long-lived group, suggesting age selection. Conclusive comparison of naive and antigen-experienced compartments was prevented by the profiling of bulk unsorted PBMCs.

This clonotype was seen a few times. The antigen this receptor binds is unknown. Per-nucleotide qualities are absent, and no much larger clonotype sits a single base away. Libraries were prepared through 5' RACE. Reads for this sample came from an Illumina HiSeq 2500. The second PCR ran for roughly 7 to 12 cycles and used a J-beta primer mix along with a sample-barcoded 5' primer. A template-switch 5' adaptor carrying 12 random nucleotides introduced a unique molecular identifier onto each TCR beta cDNA molecule. Each sample yielded at least 3 million CDR3-containing paired-end reads. First-strand cDNA was synthesized from all RNA with the Mint cDNA synthesis kit, primed by a TRBC-specific oligonucleotide. All cDNA was treated with uracil-DNA glycosylase and then went through a first 18-cycle PCR with the universal primers M1SS and BC2_uni_R. For the original study's pipeline: Each sample was normalized by randomly selecting 1 million high-quality reads, each carrying a distinct molecular identifier. Instead of being binned into consensus sequences, reads with shared molecular identifiers were discarded. CDR3 identification, clonotype clustering and error correction used MiTCR with a Q25 quality threshold and the strictest error-elimination algorithm. A nonparametric unseen species model with Euler transformation was used to estimate a lower bound on total TCR beta diversity. TCRdb reprocessing: public reads trimmed at Q25 with fastp, clones called with MiXCR, in-frame beta chains kept. Here each entry gathers all rows of one CDR3 protein and keeps the most common genes and DNA. TCRdb assigned the V and J calls; the authors' analysis was not used. The sample table records about 1.5 million distinct CDR3 sequences; approximately 42% of these occur just once. In total, the top ten clones hold 4% of the sample.

Systemically healthy Caucasian individuals from Russia, approximately 39 in total and aged about 6 to 90 years, were included as donors. Approximately 10 milliliters of peripheral blood were collected from each donor into EDTA-treated Vacutainer tubes. Ficoll-Paque density-gradient centrifugation was used to isolate PBMCs, with at least 6 million obtained per sample. Total RNA was extracted from PBMCs with Trizol reagent, with at least 6 micrograms obtained per sample. Naive CD45RAhigh/CD27high T cell percentages were measured by flow cytometry on a PBMC aliquot from every donor. The source material was blood. The origin of this receptor is a woman younger than 35 in good health.

This receptor carries the CDR3 CASSQQGVREDTEAFF. At the DNA level, the sequence is TGCGCCAGCAGCCAACAAGGGGTGAGGGAGGACACTGAAGCTTTCTTT. The V gene is TRBV4-1 and the J gene is TRBJ1-1; TRBD1 is a weak D gene call, 5 bases matching. Deletion took 2 bases off V and 3 bases off J, with a span of 16 bases between the germline ends. Its CDR3 holds 16 amino acids, cysteine through phenylalanine. CDR3 DNA only is kept here, 48 bases in frame from base 1. According to the germline V gene, CDR1 reads MGHRA and CDR2 reads YSYEKL.